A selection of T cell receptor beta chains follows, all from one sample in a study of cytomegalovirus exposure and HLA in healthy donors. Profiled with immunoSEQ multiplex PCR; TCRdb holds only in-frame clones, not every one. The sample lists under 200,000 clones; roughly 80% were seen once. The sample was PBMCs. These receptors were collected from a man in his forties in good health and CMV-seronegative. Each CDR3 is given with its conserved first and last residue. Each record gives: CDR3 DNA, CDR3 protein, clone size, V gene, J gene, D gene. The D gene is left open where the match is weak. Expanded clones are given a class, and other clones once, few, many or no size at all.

CDR3 DNA: TGTGCCAGCAGTTTTTCGCCCAGGACTAGCGGACGCACAGATACGCAGTATTTT
CDR3 protein: CASSFSPRTSGRTDTQYF
clone size: -
V gene: TRBV28
J gene: TRBJ2-3
D gene: TRBD2

CDR3 DNA: TGTGCCAGCAGTGAAGGGCTAGCGGTCTCCTACGAGCAGTACTTC
CDR3 protein: CASSEGLAVSYEQYF
clone size: -
V gene: TRBV2
J gene: TRBJ2-7
D gene: TRBD2

CDR3 DNA: TGTGCCAGCAGGGCAGGGGTTTCCTACAATGAGCAGTTCTTC
CDR3 protein: CASRAGVSYNEQFF
clone size: -
V gene: TRBV2
J gene: TRBJ2-1
D gene: -

CDR3 DNA: TGTGCCAGCAGCCAAGACCCAAATAGCAATCAGCCCCAGCATTTT
CDR3 protein: CASSQDPNSNQPQHF
clone size: -
V gene: TRBV4-2
J gene: TRBJ1-5
D gene: -

CDR3 DNA: TGTGCCAGCAGCCCGCCAAGGACTAGTAGGGCCAACGTCCTGACTTTC
CDR3 protein: CASSPPRTSRANVLTF
clone size: -
V gene: TRBV7-3
J gene: TRBJ2-6
D gene: TRBD2

CDR3 DNA: TGTGCCAGCAGTTGGCGGGGGGCCCGGACCGGGGAGCTGTTTTTT
CDR3 protein: CASSWRGARTGELFF
clone size: -
V gene: TRBV6-5
J gene: TRBJ2-2
D gene: TRBD2

CDR3 DNA: TGTGCCAGCAGTTACCTGGGGCAGGGGGCCTCTGGCTACACCTTC
CDR3 protein: CASSYLGQGASGYTF
clone size: few
V gene: TRBV6-5
J gene: TRBJ1-2
D gene: TRBD1

CDR3 DNA: TGTGCCTGGAGGTTGGGAGGTAGAGCTTTCTTT
CDR3 protein: CAWRLGGRAFF
clone size: -
V gene: TRBV30
J gene: TRBJ1-1
D gene: -

CDR3 DNA: TGTGCCAGCAGGGCCACCAGTTCTGGTACGCAGTATTTT
CDR3 protein: CASRATSSGTQYF
clone size: once
V gene: TRBV2
J gene: TRBJ2-3
D gene: -

CDR3 DNA: TGTGCCAGCACCGGGACAGGGGAATATCAGCCCCAGCATTTT
CDR3 protein: CASTGTGEYQPQHF
clone size: -
V gene: TRBV19
J gene: TRBJ1-5
D gene: TRBD1

CDR3 DNA: TGTGCTAGCAGCGCCGGTCAGGGGAGTCACGAGCAGTACTTC
CDR3 protein: CASSAGQGSHEQYF
clone size: -
V gene: TRBV7-7
J gene: TRBJ2-7
D gene: -

CDR3 DNA: TGTGCCAGCTCTAGGGGGGGGCCCACCGAAGCTTTCTTT
CDR3 protein: CASSRGGPTEAFF
clone size: -
V gene: TRBV18
J gene: TRBJ1-1
D gene: -

CDR3 DNA: TGTGCCAGCAGCTTAATGGGGGGGGGCCGTACCTACAATGAGCAGTTCTTC
CDR3 protein: CASSLMGGGRTYNEQFF
clone size: -
V gene: TRBV7-3
J gene: TRBJ2-1
D gene: -

CDR3 DNA: TGTGCCAGCAGCCAAGATCGGCGGGGAGGGAGCACAGATACGCAGTATTTT
CDR3 protein: CASSQDRRGGSTDTQYF
clone size: -
V gene: TRBV14
J gene: TRBJ2-3
D gene: TRBD2

CDR3 DNA: TGTGCCAGCAGCCAAAGAGTAGGGCTAGCGGGGTGGTACGAGCAGTACTTC
CDR3 protein: CASSQRVGLAGWYEQYF
clone size: -
V gene: TRBV4-2
J gene: TRBJ2-7
D gene: TRBD2

CDR3 DNA: TGTGCCAGTAGTATGGGACCCTCAGGGGGCTCGTACACTGAAGCTTTCTTT
CDR3 protein: CASSMGPSGGSYTEAFF
clone size: -
V gene: TRBV19
J gene: TRBJ1-1
D gene: TRBD1

CDR3 DNA: TGTGCCATCAGCGGGACTAGCGGGGGCCAGTACGAGCAGTACTTC
CDR3 protein: CAISGTSGGQYEQYF
clone size: -
V gene: TRBV10-3
J gene: TRBJ2-7
D gene: TRBD2

CDR3 DNA: TGTGCCAGCAGCTCTATCGGGGGGCCGGGCACAGATACGCAGTATTTT
CDR3 protein: CASSSIGGPGTDTQYF
clone size: -
V gene: TRBV7-3
J gene: TRBJ2-3
D gene: -

CDR3 DNA: TGCGCCAGCAGCCAAGATCTCGTAAATGAGCAGTTCTTC
CDR3 protein: CASSQDLVNEQFF
clone size: -
V gene: TRBV4-3
J gene: TRBJ2-1
D gene: -

CDR3 DNA: TGTGCCAGCAGCGGTTCGGAGAGGCGCTCCTACAATGAGCAGTTCTTC
CDR3 protein: CASSGSERRSYNEQFF
clone size: -
V gene: TRBV9
J gene: TRBJ2-1
D gene: -

CDR3 DNA: TGTGCCAGCAGGTCGGCAGGGGGCTACGAGCAGTACTTC
CDR3 protein: CASRSAGGYEQYF
clone size: -
V gene: TRBV6-1
J gene: TRBJ2-7
D gene: TRBD1

CDR3 DNA: TGCGCCAGCAGCCGGACGGGGCAAGAGACCCAGTACTTC
CDR3 protein: CASSRTGQETQYF
clone size: few
V gene: TRBV5-1
J gene: TRBJ2-5
D gene: -

CDR3 DNA: TGTGCCAGCAGCGTAGCTGGGCTAGCGGCCCTCGATGAGCAGTTCTTC
CDR3 protein: CASSVAGLAALDEQFF
clone size: -
V gene: TRBV9
J gene: TRBJ2-1
D gene: TRBD2

CDR3 DNA: TGTGCCAGCAGAGAACTAGCGGGGGGAGACTTTGATACGCAGTATTTT
CDR3 protein: CASRELAGGDFDTQYF
clone size: -
V gene: TRBV6-6
J gene: TRBJ2-3
D gene: TRBD2

CDR3 DNA: TGTGCCAGCAGGCGGGCCGTCTCTGGAAACACCATATATTTT
CDR3 protein: CASRRAVSGNTIYF
clone size: -
V gene: TRBV11-2
J gene: TRBJ1-3
D gene: -

CDR3 DNA: TGTGCCAGCAGTTCCGCGGGGAGTTCCTACGAGCAGTACTTC
CDR3 protein: CASSSAGSSYEQYF
clone size: few
V gene: TRBV25-1
J gene: TRBJ2-7
D gene: -

CDR3 DNA: TGCGCCAGCAGCTTTGAGACCTTCGGCCAGGTGGAGCAGTACTTC
CDR3 protein: CASSFETFGQVEQYF
clone size: -
V gene: TRBV5-1
J gene: TRBJ2-7
D gene: -

CDR3 DNA: TGTGCCAGCAGCACGGACAGGAAACATGGCTACACCTTC
CDR3 protein: CASSTDRKHGYTF
clone size: -
V gene: TRBV21-1
J gene: TRBJ1-2
D gene: -

CDR3 DNA: TGCGCCAGCAGCCAAGGTTCACAGGCTAACTATGGCTACACCTTC
CDR3 protein: CASSQGSQANYGYTF
clone size: -
V gene: TRBV4-1
J gene: TRBJ1-2
D gene: -

CDR3 DNA: TGCGCCAGCAGCCAACAGGGCTATAATTCACCCCTCCACTTT
CDR3 protein: CASSQQGYNSPLHF
clone size: once
V gene: TRBV5-1
J gene: TRBJ1-6
D gene: -

CDR3 DNA: TGTGCCAGCAGTGGCCACCTAGAGGAGGGCCAGTACTTC
CDR3 protein: CASSGHLEEGQYF
clone size: -
V gene: TRBV25-1
J gene: TRBJ2-5
D gene: -